This T cell receptor (beta chain) appears in the sequencing data of a study of Ad26.COV2.S vaccination and SARS-CoV-2 variants. Study-level information: The study gave Ad26.COV2.S intramuscularly, once or twice 56 days apart.

Libraries were prepared by immunoSEQ multiplex PCR; TCRdb keeps only in-frame clonotypes and omits some of them. Of 350,000 to 450,000 clones listed, over 75% are singletons. The sample holds one count of this clone. Its target is not known. Germline V CDR1 and CDR2: SGHVS, FQNEAQ. The CDR3 runs to 15 residues. Trimming stripped 1 base from V and 2 bases from J, with 10 bases between. The treatment here: around 19 received Ad26.COV2.S at low or high dose, single or two shots; five or six received placebo; per-sample allocation not given. Sample collection was performed on day 63 after the first vaccine or placebo injection. Study-wide findings and caveats: TCR breadth and depth estimates may have understated total T cell responses.

The sequencing used peripheral blood, collected in a trial of Ad26.COV2.S vaccine versus placebo. This receptor was obtained from a person between 18 and 59 years old who received the Ad26.COV2.S COVID-19 vaccine or a placebo. This chain joins TRBV7-8 and TRBJ2-3; D uncertain. The CDR3 protein is CASSLGSHLTDTQYF. As DNA, the CDR3 is TGTGCCAGCAGCTTAGGTAGCCACCTCACAGATACGCAGTATTTT.